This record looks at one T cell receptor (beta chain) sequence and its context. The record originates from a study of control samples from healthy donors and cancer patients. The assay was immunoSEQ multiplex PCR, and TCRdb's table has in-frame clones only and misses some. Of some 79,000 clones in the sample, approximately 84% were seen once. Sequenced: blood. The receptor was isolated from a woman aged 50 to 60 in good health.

This CDR3 reads CASSQTFSRGLNTGELFF. The CDR3, as DNA: TGTGCCAGCAGCCAGACATTCTCCCGGGGCCTGAACACCGGGGAGCTGTTTTTT. The chain couples TRBV3-1 (or the pseudogene TRBV3-2) to TRBJ2-2; perhaps D is TRBD1 or TRBD2 (5 bases each). This CDR3 is 18 amino acids long. CDR1 and CDR2 from the germline V gene are LGHDT and YNNKEL (reference sequence). V lost 3 bases and J 1 base, leaving 18 bases between the germline ends.